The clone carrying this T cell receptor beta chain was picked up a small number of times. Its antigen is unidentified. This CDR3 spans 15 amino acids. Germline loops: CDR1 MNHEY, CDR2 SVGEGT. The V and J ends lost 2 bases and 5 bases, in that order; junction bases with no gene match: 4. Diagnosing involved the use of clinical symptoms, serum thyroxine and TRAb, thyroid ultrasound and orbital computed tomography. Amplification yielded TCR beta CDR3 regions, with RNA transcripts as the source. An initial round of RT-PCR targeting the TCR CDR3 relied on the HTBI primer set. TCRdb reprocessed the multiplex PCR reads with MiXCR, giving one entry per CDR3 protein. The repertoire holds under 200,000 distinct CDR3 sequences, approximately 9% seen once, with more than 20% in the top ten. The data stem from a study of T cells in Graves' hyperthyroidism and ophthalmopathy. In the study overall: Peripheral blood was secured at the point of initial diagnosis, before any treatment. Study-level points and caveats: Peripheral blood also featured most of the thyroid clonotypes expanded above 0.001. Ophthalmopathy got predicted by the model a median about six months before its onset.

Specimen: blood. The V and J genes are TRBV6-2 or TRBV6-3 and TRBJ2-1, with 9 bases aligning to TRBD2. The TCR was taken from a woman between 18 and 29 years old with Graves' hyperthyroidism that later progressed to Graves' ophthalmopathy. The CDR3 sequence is CASSYRGLANNEQFF. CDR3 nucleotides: TGTGCCAGCAGTTACAGGGGACTAGCAAACAATGAGCAGTTCTTC.